The rows below give T cell receptor beta chains drawn from one sample of a study of shared clonotypes between healthy human individuals. Using immunoSEQ multiplex PCR, the repertoire was profiled, and TCRdb retains in-frame clones only, with some absent. Among roughly 2 million clones listed, roughly 95% were seen once. Material for sequencing was naive CD4+ T cells sorted from blood. These receptors were collected from a man aged 18-30 years in good health. The CDR3 runs from the conserved cysteine through the conserved F or W.

15	TRBV5-1	CASSLDGNSGNTIYF
13	TRBV18	CASSIQGNQPQHF
17	TRBV7-2	CASSLTLFLGGGYEQYF
11	TRBV4-3	CASSQDSPQYF
15	TRBV28	CASREQGAGIQPQHF
15	TRBV5-6	CASSRDDILYNEQFF
10	TRBV2	CASVITEAFF
14	TRBV7-8	CASSSGLSYNEQFF
13	TRBV5-1	CASSQGSSYEQYF
13	TRBV18	CASHPGTGNGYTF
13	TRBV6-5	CASSWTSGNIQYF
15	TRBV9	CASSAQVAYTDTQYF
12	TRBV30	CAWSVHTGELFF
17	TRBV2	CASSDHTKAYSNQPQHF
15	TRBV5-4	CASSLTSDPTGELFF
17	TRBV19	CASSILPGQPDNSPLHF
15	TRBV2	CASTRLGQGSGELFF